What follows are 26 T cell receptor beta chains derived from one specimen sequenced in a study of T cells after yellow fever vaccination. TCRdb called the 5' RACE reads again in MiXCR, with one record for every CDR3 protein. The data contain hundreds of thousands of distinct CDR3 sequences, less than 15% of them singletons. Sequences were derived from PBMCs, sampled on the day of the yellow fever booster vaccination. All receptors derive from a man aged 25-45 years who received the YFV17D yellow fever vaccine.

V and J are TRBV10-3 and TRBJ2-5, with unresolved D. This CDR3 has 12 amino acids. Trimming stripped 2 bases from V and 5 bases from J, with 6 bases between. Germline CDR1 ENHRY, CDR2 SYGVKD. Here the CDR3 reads CAISEASETQYF. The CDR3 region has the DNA TGTGCCATCAGTGAGGCCTCGGAGACCCAGTACTTC.

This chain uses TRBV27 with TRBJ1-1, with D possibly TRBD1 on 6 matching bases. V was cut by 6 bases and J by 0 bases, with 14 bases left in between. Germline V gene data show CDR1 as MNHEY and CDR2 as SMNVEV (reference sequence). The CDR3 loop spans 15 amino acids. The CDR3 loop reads CASSRRGGLNTEAFF. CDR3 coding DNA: TGTGCCAGCAGCCGCCGTGGGGGCTTGAACACTGAAGCTTTCTTT.

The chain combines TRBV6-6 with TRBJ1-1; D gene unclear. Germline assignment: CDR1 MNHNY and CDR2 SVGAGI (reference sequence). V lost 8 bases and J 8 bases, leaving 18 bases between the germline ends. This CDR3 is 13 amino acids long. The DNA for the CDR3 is TGTGCCAGCGCAAGCCGAATGGGAACAGAAGCTTTCTTT. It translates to CASASRMGTEAFF.

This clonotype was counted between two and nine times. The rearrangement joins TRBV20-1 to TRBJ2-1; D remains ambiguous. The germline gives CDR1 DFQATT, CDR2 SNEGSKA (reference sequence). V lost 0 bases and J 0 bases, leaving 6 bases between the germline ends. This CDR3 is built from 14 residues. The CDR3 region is CSARDTNSYNEQFF. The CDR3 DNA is TGCAGTGCTAGAGATACTAACTCCTACAATGAGCAGTTCTTC.

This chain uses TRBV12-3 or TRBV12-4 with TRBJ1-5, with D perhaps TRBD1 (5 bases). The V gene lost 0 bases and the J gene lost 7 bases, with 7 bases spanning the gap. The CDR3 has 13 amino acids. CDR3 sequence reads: CASSLARDQPQHF. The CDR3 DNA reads TGTGCCAGCAGTTTAGCCCGGGACCAGCCCCAGCATTTT.

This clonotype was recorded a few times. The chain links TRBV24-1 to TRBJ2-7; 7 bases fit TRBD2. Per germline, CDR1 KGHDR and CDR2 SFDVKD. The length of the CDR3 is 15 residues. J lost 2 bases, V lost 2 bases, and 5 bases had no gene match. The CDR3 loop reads CATSDSTSYPYEQYF. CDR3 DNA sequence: TGTGCCACCAGTGATTCGACTAGCTACCCCTACGAGCAGTACTTC.

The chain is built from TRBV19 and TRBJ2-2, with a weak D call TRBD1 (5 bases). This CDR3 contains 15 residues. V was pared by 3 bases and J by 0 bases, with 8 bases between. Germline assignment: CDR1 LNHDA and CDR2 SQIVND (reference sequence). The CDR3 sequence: CASSIIGANTGELFF. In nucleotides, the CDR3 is TGTGCCAGTAGTATTATAGGGGCGAACACCGGGGAGCTGTTTTTT. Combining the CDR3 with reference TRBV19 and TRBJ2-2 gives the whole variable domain DGGITQSPKYLFRKEGQNVTLSCEQNLNHDAMYWYRQDPGQGLRLIYYSQIVNDFQKGDIAEGYSVSREKKESFPLTVTSAQKNPTAFYLCASSIIGANTGELFFGEGSRLTVL.

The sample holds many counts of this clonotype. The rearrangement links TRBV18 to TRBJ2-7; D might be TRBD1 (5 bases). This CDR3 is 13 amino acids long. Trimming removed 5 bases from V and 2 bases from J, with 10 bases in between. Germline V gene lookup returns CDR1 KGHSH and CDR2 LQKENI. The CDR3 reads CASSTQGPYEQYF. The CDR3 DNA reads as TGTGCCAGCTCAACCCAGGGTCCCTACGAGCAGTACTTC.

DNA for the CDR3: TGTGCCAGCAGTACCCTAGCGGGAGACCCAGATACGCAGTATTTT. Translation gives CASSTLAGDPDTQYF. The chain couples TRBV12-3 or TRBV12-4 to TRBJ2-3; 10 positions match TRBD2. Trimming cost V 5 bases and J 4 bases; bases outside gene matches: 6. The CDR3 covers 15 residues.

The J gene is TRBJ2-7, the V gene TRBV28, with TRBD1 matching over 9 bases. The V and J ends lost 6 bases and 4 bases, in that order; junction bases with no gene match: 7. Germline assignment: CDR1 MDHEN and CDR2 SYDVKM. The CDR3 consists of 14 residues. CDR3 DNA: TGTGCCAGCAGAGGGGGACAGGGAGGTTACGAGCAGTACTTC. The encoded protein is CASRGGQGGYEQYF.

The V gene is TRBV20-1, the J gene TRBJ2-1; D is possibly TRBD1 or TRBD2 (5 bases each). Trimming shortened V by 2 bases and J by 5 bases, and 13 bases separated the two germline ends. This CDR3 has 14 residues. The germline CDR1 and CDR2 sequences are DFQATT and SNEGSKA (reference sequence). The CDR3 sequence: CSARSPGPHNEQFF. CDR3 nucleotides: TGCAGTGCTAGATCTCCGGGACCCCACAATGAGCAGTTCTTC.

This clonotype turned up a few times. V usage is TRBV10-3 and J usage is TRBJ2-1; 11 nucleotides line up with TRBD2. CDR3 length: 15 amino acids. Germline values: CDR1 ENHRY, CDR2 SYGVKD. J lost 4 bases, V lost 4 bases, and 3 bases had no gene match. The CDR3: CAISGGTSGYNEQFF. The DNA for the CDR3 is TGTGCCATCAGTGGAGGGACTAGCGGATACAATGAGCAGTTCTTC.

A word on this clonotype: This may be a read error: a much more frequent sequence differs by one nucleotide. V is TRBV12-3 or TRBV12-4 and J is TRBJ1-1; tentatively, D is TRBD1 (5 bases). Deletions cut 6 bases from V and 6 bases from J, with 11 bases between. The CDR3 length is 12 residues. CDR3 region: CASSLQGSEAFF. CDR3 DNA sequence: TGTGCCAGCAGCCTCCAGGGATCTGAAGCTTTCTTT.

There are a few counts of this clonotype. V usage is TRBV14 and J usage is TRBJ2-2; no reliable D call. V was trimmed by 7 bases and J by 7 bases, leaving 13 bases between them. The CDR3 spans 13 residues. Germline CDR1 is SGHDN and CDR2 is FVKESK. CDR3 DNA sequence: TGTGCCAGCAAGATGTTAGAGAACGGGGAGCTGTTTTTT. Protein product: CASKMLENGELFF.

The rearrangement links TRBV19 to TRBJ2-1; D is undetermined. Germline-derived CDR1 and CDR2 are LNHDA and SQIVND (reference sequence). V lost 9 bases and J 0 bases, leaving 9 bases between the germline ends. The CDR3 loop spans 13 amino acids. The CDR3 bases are TGTGCCAGCGGACCTTTCTCCTACAATGAGCAGTTCTTC. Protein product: CASGPFSYNEQFF.

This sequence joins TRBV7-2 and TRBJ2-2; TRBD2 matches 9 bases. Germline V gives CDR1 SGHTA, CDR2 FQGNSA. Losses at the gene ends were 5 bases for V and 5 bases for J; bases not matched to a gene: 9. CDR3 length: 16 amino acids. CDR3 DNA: TGTGCCAGCAGCCTCTTAAGGCTAGCGGGAACCGGGGAGCTGTTTTTT. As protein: CASSLLRLAGTGELFF.

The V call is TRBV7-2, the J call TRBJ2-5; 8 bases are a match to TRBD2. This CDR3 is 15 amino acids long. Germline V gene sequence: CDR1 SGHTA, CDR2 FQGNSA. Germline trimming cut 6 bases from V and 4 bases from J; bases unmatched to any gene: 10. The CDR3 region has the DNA TGTGCCAGCAGTATCCCTGCGGGAGGAGTAGAGACCCAGTACTTC. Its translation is CASSIPAGGVETQYF.

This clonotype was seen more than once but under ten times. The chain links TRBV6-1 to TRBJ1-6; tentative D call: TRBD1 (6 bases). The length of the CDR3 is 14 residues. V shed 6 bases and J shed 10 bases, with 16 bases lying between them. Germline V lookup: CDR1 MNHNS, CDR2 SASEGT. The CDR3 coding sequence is TGTGCCAGCAGGTCACAGGGAGAAGGATCACCCCTCCACTTT. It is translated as CASRSQGEGSPLHF.

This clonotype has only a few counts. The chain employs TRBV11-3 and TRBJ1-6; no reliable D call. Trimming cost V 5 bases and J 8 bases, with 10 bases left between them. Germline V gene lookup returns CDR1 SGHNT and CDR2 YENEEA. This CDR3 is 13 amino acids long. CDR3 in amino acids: CASSADGDSPLHF. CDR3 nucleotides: TGTGCCAGCAGCGCCGACGGGGATTCACCCCTCCACTTT.

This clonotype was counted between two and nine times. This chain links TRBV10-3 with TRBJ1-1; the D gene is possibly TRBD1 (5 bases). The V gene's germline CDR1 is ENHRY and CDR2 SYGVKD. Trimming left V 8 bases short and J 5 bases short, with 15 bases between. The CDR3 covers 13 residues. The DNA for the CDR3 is TGTGCCATCGGGGGAGGGTCGAGGACTGAAGCTTTCTTT. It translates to CAIGGGSRTEAFF.

The CDR3 DNA is TGTGCCACCTGGCGAGGGCTAGCGGGAGTGGGGGAGCTGTTTTTT. Translating gives CATWRGLAGVGELFF. The chain couples TRBV12-3 or TRBV12-4 to TRBJ2-2; 10 positions agree with TRBD2. The CDR3 sequence is 15 residues long. The V segment lost 10 bases and the J segment 8 bases; nucleotides outside the gene matches: 13.

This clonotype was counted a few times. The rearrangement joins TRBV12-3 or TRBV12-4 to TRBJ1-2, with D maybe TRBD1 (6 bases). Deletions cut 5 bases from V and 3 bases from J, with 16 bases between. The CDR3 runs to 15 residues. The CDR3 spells CASSTSTGSYYGYTF. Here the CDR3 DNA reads TGTGCCAGCAGTACATCGACAGGTTCCTACTATGGCTACACCTTC.

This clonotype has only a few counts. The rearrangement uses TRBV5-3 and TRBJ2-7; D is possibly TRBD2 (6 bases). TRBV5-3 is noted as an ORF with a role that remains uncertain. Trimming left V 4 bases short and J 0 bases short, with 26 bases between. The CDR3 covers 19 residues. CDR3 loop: CARSMRRGSKRKGSYEQYF. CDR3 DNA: TGTGCCAGAAGCATGAGGCGGGGATCGAAGAGGAAGGGCTCCTACGAGCAGTACTTC.

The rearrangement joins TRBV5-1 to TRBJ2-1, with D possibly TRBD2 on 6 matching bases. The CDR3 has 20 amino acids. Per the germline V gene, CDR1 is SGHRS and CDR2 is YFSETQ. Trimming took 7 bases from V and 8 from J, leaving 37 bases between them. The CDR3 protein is CASSTSSEGRSGWRSHEQFF. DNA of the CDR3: TGCGCCAGCTCAACCAGCTCGGAAGGGAGGAGCGGCTGGAGGAGCCATGAGCAGTTCTTC.

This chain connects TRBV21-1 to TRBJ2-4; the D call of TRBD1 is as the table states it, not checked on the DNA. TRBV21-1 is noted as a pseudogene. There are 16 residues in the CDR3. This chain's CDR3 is CASSNPGTGDKNIQYF. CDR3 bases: TGTGCCAGCAGCAACCCCGGGACAGGAGACAAAAACATTCAGTACTTC.

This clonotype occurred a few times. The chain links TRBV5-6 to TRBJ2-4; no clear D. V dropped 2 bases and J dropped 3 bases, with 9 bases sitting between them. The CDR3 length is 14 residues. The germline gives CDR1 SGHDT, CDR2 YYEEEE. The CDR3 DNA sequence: TGTGCCAGCAGCTTAATTTCCCTCAAAAACATTCAGTACTTC. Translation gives CASSLISLKNIQYF.